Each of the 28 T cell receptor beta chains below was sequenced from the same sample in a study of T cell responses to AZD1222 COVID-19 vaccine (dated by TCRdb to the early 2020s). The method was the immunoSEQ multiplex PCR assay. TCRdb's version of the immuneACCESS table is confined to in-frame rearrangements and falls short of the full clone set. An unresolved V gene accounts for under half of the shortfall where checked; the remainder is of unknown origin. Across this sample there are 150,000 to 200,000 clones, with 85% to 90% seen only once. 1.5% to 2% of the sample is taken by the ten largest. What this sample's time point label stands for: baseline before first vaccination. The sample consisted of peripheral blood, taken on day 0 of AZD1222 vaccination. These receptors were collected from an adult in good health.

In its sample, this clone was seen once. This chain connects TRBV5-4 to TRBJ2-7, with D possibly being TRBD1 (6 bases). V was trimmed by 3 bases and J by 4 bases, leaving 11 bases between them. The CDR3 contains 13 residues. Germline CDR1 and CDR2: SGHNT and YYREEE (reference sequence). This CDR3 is CASSSDRRYEQYF. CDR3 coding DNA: TGTGCCAGCAGCTCTGACAGGAGGTACGAGCAGTACTTC.

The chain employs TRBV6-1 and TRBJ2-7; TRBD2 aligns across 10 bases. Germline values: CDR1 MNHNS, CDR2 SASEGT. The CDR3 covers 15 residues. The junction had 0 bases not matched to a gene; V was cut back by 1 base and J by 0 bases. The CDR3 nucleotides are TGTGCCAGCAGTGAAGGGACTAGCGGCTCCTACGAGCAGTACGTC. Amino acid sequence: CASSEGTSGSYEQYV.

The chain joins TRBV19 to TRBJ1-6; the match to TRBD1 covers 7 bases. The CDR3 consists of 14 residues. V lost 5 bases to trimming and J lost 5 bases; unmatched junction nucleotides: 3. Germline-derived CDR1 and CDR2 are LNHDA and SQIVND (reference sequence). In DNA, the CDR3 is TGTGCCAGTAGTGCAGGGGGAAATAATTCACCCCTCCACTTT. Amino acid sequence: CASSAGGNNSPLHF.

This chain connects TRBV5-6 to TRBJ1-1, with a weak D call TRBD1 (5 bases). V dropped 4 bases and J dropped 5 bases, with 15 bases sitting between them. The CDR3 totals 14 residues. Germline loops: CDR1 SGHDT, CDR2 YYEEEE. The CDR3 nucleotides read TGTGCCAGCAGCCTTGGGACGTGGGGAACTGAAGCTTTCTTT. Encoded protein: CASSLGTWGTEAFF.

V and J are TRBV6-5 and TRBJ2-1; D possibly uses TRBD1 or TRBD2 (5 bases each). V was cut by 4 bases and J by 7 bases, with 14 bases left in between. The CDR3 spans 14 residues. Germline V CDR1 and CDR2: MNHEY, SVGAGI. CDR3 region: CASSSLGTGNEQFF. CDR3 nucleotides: TGTGCCAGCAGTTCGTTAGGGACGGGGAATGAGCAGTTCTTC.

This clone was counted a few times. The CDR3 spells CSARAGTSGTF. DNA for the CDR3: TGCAGTGCTAGAGCGGGCACCTCTGGGACCTTC. This chain uses TRBV20-1 with TRBJ1-2; D gene unclear. V lost 1 base to trimming and J lost 14 bases, with 14 bases between them. The germline V gene has CDR1 DFQATT and CDR2 SNEGSKA (reference sequence). This CDR3 spans 11 amino acids.

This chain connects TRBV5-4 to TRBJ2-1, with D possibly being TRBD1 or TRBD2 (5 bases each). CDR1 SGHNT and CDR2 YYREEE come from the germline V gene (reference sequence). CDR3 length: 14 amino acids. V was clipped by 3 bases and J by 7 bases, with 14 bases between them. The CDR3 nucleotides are TGTGCCAGCAGCTGGGACGTGGGCCGAAATGAGCAGTTCTTC. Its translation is CASSWDVGRNEQFF.

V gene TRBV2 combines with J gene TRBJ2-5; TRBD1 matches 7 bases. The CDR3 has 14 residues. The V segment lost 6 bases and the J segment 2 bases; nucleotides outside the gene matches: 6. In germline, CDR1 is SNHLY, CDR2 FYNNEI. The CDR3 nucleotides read TGTGCCAGCAGGTTGACAGGGCCACAAGAGACCCAGTACTTC. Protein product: CASRLTGPQETQYF.

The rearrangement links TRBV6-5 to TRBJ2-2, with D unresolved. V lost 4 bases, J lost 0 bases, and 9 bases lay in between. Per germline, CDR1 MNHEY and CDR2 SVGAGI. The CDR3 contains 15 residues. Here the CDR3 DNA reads TGTGCCAGCAGTTTAGATCGAGCGAACACCGGGGAGCTGTTTTTT. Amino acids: CASSLDRANTGELFF.

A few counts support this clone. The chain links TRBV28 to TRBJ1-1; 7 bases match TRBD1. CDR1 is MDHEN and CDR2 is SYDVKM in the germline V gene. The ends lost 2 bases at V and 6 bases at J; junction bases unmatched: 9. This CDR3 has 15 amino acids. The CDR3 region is CASSLTAGGSSEAFF. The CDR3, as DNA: TGTGCCAGCAGTTTAACGGCAGGGGGGTCGTCTGAAGCTTTCTTT.

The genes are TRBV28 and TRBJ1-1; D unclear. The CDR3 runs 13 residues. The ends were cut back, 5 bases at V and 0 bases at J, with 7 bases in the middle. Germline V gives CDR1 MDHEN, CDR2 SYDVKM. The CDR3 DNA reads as TGTGCCAGCAGTAAGATGTTGAACACTGAAGCTTTCTTT. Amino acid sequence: CASSKMLNTEAFF. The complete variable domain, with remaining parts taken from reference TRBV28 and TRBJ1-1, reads DVKVTQSSRYLVKRTGEKVFLECVQDMDHENMFWYRQDPGLGLRLIYFSYDVKMKEKGDIPEGYSVSREKKERFSLILESASTNQTSMYLCASSKMLNTEAFFGQGTRLTVV.

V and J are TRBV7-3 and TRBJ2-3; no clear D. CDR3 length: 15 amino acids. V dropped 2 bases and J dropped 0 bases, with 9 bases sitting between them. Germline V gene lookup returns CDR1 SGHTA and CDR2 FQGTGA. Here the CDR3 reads CASSLGYGSTDTQYF. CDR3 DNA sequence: TGTGCCAGCAGCTTAGGGTACGGCAGCACAGATACGCAGTATTTT.

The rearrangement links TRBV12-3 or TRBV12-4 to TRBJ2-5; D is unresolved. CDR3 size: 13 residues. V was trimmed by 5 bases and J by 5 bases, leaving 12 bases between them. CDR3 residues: CASSRSAGETQYF. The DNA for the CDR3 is TGTGCCAGCAGTAGGAGCGCCGGGGAGACCCAGTACTTC.

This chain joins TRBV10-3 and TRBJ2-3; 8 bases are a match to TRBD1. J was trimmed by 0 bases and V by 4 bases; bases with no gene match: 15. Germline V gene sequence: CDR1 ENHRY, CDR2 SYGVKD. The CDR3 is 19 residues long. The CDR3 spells CAISAAVLGTGASTDTQYF. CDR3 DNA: TGTGCCATCAGTGCTGCTGTCCTTGGGACAGGCGCTAGCACAGATACGCAGTATTTT.

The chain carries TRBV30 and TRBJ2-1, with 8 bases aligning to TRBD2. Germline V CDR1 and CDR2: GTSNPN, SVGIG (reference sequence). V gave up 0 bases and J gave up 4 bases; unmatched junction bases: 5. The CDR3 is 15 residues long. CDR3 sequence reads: CAWSVGSGIYNEQFF. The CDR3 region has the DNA TGTGCCTGGAGTGTAGGTAGCGGGATTTACAATGAGCAGTTCTTC.

The DNA for the CDR3 is TGTGCCAGCTTGGGACAGGGCCTAACCGGGGAGCTGTTTTTT. This encodes CASLGQGLTGELFF. The gene calls are TRBV6-5 and TRBJ2-2; 9 bases are a match to TRBD1. V was pared by 8 bases and J by 5 bases, with 6 bases of the junction left unmatched. Per germline, CDR1 MNHEY and CDR2 SVGAGI. The CDR3 extends over 14 amino acids.

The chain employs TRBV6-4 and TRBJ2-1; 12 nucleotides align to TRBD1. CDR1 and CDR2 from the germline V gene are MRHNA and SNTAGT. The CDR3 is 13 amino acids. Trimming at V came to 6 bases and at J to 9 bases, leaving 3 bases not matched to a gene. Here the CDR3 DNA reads TGTGCCAGCAGGGGACAGGGGGCAGGTGAGCAGTTCTTC. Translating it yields CASRGQGAGEQFF.

CDR3 protein: CASSPRTGTEAFF. As DNA, the CDR3 is TGTGCCAGCAGTCCCCGTACAGGGACTGAAGCTTTCTTT. The rearrangement uses TRBV6-2 or TRBV6-3 and TRBJ1-1, with D possibly being TRBD1 (6 bases). The CDR3 extends over 13 amino acids. Germline values: CDR1 MNHEY, CDR2 SVGEGT. V lost 5 bases and J lost 5, with 12 bases in between.

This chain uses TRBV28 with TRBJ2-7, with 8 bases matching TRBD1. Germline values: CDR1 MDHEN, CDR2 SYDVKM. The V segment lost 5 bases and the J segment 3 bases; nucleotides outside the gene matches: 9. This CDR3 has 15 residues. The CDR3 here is CASSASRDRHYEQYF. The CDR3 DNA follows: TGTGCCAGCAGTGCCAGTCGGGACAGGCACTACGAGCAGTACTTC.

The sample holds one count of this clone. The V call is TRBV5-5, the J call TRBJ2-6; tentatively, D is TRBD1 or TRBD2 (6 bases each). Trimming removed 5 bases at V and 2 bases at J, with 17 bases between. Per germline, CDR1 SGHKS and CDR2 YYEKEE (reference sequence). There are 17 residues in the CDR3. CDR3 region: CASSQAPRGAGANVLTF. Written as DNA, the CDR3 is TGTGCCAGCAGTCAAGCCCCGAGGGGGGCTGGGGCCAACGTCCTGACTTTC. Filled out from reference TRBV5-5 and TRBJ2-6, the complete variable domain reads DAGVTQSPTHLIKTRGQQVTLRCSPISGHKSVSWYQQVLGQGPQFIFQYYEKEERGRGNFPDRFSARQFPNYSSELNVNALLLGDSALYLCASSQAPRGAGANVLTFGAGSRLTVL.

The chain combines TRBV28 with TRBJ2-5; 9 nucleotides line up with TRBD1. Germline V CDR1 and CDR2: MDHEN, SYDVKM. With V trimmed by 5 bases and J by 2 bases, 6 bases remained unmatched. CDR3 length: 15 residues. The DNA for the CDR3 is TGTGCCAGCAGTGTATTGACAGGGGGTCAAGAGACCCAGTACTTC. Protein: CASSVLTGGQETQYF. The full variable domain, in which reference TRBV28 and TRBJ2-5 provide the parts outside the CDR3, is DVKVTQSSRYLVKRTGEKVFLECVQDMDHENMFWYRQDPGLGLRLIYFSYDVKMKEKGDIPEGYSVSREKKERFSLILESASTNQTSMYLCASSVLTGGQETQYFGPGTRLLVL.

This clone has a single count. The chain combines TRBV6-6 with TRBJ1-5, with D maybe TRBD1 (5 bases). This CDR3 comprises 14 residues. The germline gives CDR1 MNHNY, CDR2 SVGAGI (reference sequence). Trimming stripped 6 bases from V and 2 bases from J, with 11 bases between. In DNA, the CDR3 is TGTGCCAGCAGCCCCCTGGGGGGCAATCAGCCCCAGCATTTT. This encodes CASSPLGGNQPQHF.

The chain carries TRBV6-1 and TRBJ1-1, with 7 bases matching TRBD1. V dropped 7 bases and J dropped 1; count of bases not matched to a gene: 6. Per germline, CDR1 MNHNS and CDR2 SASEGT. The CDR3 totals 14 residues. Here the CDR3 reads CASIETGKNTEAFF. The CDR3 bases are TGTGCCAGCATCGAGACAGGGAAGAACACTGAAGCTTTCTTT.

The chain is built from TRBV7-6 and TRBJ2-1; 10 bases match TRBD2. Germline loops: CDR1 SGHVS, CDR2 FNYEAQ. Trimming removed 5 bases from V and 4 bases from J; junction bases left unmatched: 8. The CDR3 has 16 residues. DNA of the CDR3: TGTGCCAGCAGCCCAACCAGCGGGGGGGTTTACAATGAGCAGTTCTTC. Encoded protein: CASSPTSGGVYNEQFF.

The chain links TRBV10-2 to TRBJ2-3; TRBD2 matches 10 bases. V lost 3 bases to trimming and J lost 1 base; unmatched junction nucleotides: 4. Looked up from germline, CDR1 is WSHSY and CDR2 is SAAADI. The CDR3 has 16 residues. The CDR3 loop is CASSDKRGGRTDTQYF. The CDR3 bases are TGCGCCAGCAGTGACAAGCGGGGGGGCCGCACAGATACGCAGTATTTT.

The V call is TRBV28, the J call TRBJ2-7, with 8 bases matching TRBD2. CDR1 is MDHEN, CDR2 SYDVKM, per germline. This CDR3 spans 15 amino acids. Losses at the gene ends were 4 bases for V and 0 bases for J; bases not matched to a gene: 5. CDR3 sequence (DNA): TGTGCCAGCAGTTCTAGCGGGTACAGCTCCTACGAGCAGTACTTC. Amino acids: CASSSSGYSSYEQYF.

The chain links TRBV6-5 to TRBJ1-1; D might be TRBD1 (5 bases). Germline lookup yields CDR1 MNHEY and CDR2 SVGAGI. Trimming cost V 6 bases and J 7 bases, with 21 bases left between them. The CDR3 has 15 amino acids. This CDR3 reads CASSPKSTGQNEAFF. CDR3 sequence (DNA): TGTGCCAGCAGCCCCAAATCGACGGGGCAAAATGAAGCTTTCTTT.

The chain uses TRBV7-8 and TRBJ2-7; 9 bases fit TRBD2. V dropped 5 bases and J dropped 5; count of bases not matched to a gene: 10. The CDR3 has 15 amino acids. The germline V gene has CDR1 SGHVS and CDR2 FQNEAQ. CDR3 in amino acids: CASSLGGLASHEQYF. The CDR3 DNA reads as TGTGCCAGCAGCCTGGGAGGACTAGCGTCTCACGAGCAGTACTTC.